These 21 T cell receptor beta chains were sequenced from one sample in a study of T cells in Graves' hyperthyroidism and ophthalmopathy. Researchers amplified the TCR beta CDR3 regions from RNA transcripts. With the HTBI primer set, the TCR CDR3 went through a first round of RT-PCR. TCRdb used MiXCR to reprocess the multiplex PCR reads, holding one entry per CDR3 protein. The sample shows under 450,000 distinct CDR3 sequences, less than 15% of them seen only once. Specimen: blood. The receptor source for this set is a man aged 25 to 40 with Graves' hyperthyroidism that later progressed to Graves' ophthalmopathy.

This clonotype was seen a handful of times. The chain is built from TRBV7-9 and TRBJ2-5; D is perhaps TRBD2 (5 bases). Germline V CDR1 and CDR2: SEHNR, FQNEAQ (reference sequence). CDR3 length equals 16 residues. Deletions cut 4 bases from V and 6 bases from J, with 21 bases between. This CDR3 is CASSSYRGLQEKTQYF. In nucleotides, the CDR3 is TGTGCCAGCAGCTCTTACCGGGGATTACAAGAGAAGACCCAGTACTTC.

This clonotype was picked up many times. This chain connects TRBV5-5 to TRBJ2-2, with TRBD2 identical over 11 bases. The germline gives CDR1 SGHKS, CDR2 YYEKEE (reference sequence). The CDR3 loop spans 18 amino acids. The V segment lost 4 bases and the J segment 4 bases; nucleotides outside the gene matches: 12. CDR3 in amino acids: CASSLQVLAGVGTGELFF. Here the CDR3 DNA reads TGTGCCAGCAGCCTTCAAGTACTAGCGGGGGTGGGCACCGGGGAGCTGTTTTTT.

Many counts were recorded for this clonotype. The rearrangement joins TRBV28 to TRBJ1-4; D not certain. This CDR3 is 13 amino acids long. Germline V gene data show CDR1 as MDHEN and CDR2 as SYDVKM. Trimming cost V 4 bases and J 7 bases, with 10 bases left between them. CDR3 DNA: TGTGCCAGCAGTTCCCCCCAAATTGAAAAACTGTTTTTT. Translating gives CASSSPQIEKLFF.

This clonotype was observed at least ten times. This chain uses TRBV28 with TRBJ2-7; 8 positions match TRBD2. The junction had 9 bases not matched to a gene; V was cut back by 5 bases and J by 3 bases. The CDR3 covers 15 residues. Germline CDR1 is MDHEN and CDR2 is SYDVKM. The CDR3 DNA follows: TGTGCCAGCAGTGTACTTGGGCTAGCGGGCTACGAGCAGTACTTC. Translated: CASSVLGLAGYEQYF.

This clonotype showed up many times. The chain couples TRBV9 to TRBJ1-1, with 8 bases matching TRBD1. This CDR3 is built from 14 residues. Germline CDR1 SGDLS, CDR2 YYNGEE. Losses at the gene ends were 5 bases for V and 4 bases for J; bases not matched to a gene: 7. The CDR3 nucleotides are TGTGCCAGCAGTAGGACAGGGTGGGTCACTGAAGCTTTCTTT. Translating gives CASSRTGWVTEAFF.

There are many counts of this clonotype. This chain joins TRBV6-1 and TRBJ1-3; D remains ambiguous. Per the germline V gene, CDR1 is MNHNS and CDR2 is SASEGT. The germline V and J ends were trimmed by 5 bases and 0 bases, with 8 bases remaining between them. The length of the CDR3 is 14 residues. CDR3 region: CASSLSISGNTIYF. CDR3 sequence (DNA): TGTGCCAGCAGTTTATCCATCTCTGGAAACACCATATATTTT.

This clonotype was counted at least ten times. This rearrangement joins TRBV20-1 to TRBJ2-1, with D tentatively TRBD1 (6 bases). The ends were cut back, 6 bases at V and 4 bases at J, with 16 bases in the middle. Germline CDR1 and CDR2: DFQATT and SNEGSKA (reference sequence). The length of the CDR3 is 14 residues. DNA for the CDR3: TGCAGTGCCCCTCCGAGGGGGAATTACAATGAGCAGTTCTTC. The encoded protein is CSAPPRGNYNEQFF.

This clonotype was picked up many times. This chain connects TRBV28 to TRBJ2-1; D is ambiguous. The V and J ends lost 4 bases and 3 bases respectively, with 10 bases between them. The CDR3 contains 14 residues. The germline V gene has CDR1 MDHEN and CDR2 SYDVKM. The CDR3 is CASSSGLVYNEQFF. The CDR3 region has the DNA TGTGCCAGCAGTTCCGGGCTAGTCTACAATGAGCAGTTCTTC.

This chain uses TRBV7-9 with TRBJ1-2; D possibly corresponds to TRBD1 (6 bases). V was pared by 5 bases and J by 6 bases, with 16 bases between. The CDR3 is 14 amino acids. CDR1 is SEHNR, CDR2 FQNEAQ, per germline (reference sequence). DNA of the CDR3: TGTGCCAGCAGCCCACAGGGAGTGAACGATGGCTACACCTTC. As protein: CASSPQGVNDGYTF. The full variable domain, in which reference TRBV7-9 and TRBJ1-2 provide the parts outside the CDR3, is DTGVSQNPRHKITKRGQNVTFRCDPISEHNRLYWYRQTLGQGPEFLTYFQNEAQLEKSRLLSDRFSAERPKGSFSTLEIQRTEQGDSAMYLCASSPQGVNDGYTFGSGTRLTVV.

This clonotype appeared many times. The rearrangement links TRBV7-6 to TRBJ2-3; 8 bases align to TRBD2. CDR1 and CDR2 (germline): SGHVS, FNYEAQ. The CDR3 has 15 amino acids. V shed 3 bases and J 4 bases; nucleotides not matched to a gene: 6. The CDR3 reads CASSLEAGVSDTQYF. Written as DNA, the CDR3 is TGTGCCAGCAGCTTGGAAGCGGGGGTTTCAGATACGCAGTATTTT.

This clonotype was recorded at least ten times. The rearrangement joins TRBV30 to TRBJ1-2, with D possibly matching TRBD1 (6 bases). CDR3 length: 10 amino acids. Trimming shortened V by 6 bases and J by 8 bases, and 10 bases separated the two germline ends. Germline CDR1 reads GTSNPN; CDR2 reads SVGIG (reference sequence). CDR3 sequence: CACSRGGYTF. DNA of the CDR3: TGTGCCTGTAGCAGGGGCGGCTACACCTTC.

This rearrangement joins TRBV4-1 to TRBJ2-5, with D maybe TRBD2 (6 bases). The CDR3 sequence is 15 residues long. V shed 1 base and J shed 2 bases, with 11 bases lying between them. In germline, CDR1 is MGHRA, CDR2 YSYEKL. The CDR3 DNA is TGCGCCAGCAGCCAAGGGGCGGAGGGTCAAGAGACCCAGTACTTC. This sequence encodes CASSQGAEGQETQYF.

This clonotype was detected many times. The chain uses TRBV6-5 and TRBJ1-3; the match to TRBD1 covers 9 bases. Trimming took 2 bases from V and 2 from J; bases not matched to a gene: 4. This CDR3 is 16 amino acids long. Germline assignment: CDR1 MNHEY and CDR2 SVGAGI. The CDR3 spells CASSYPDRGAGNTIYF. CDR3 nucleotide sequence: TGTGCCAGCAGTTACCCGGACAGGGGCGCTGGAAACACCATATATTTT.

This clonotype was counted many times. The chain has TRBV28 and TRBJ2-3; perhaps D is TRBD1 or TRBD2 (5 bases each). This CDR3 has 15 residues. Germline V gene sequence: CDR1 MDHEN, CDR2 SYDVKM. V dropped 7 bases and J dropped 2 bases, with 16 bases sitting between them. CDR3 bases: TGTGCCAGCACCCCCGGGGCGCTATACACAGATACGCAGTATTTT. It specifies CASTPGALYTDTQYF.

This clonotype was observed at least ten times. The CDR3 spells CASSLSGRSLTDTQYF. The DNA for the CDR3 is TGTGCCAGCAGTTTATCCGGGCGAAGCCTCACAGATACGCAGTATTTT. This sequence joins TRBV27 and TRBJ2-3; D unclear. Deletions cut 0 bases from V and 2 bases from J, with 12 bases between. Germline V gene lookup returns CDR1 MNHEY and CDR2 SMNVEV (reference sequence). The CDR3 is 16 residues long.

V and J are TRBV4-1 and TRBJ2-7, with unresolved D. The V and J ends lost 0 bases and 3 bases respectively, with 9 bases between them. Germline CDR1 MGHRA, CDR2 YSYEKL. The CDR3 spans 14 residues. DNA of the CDR3: TGCGCCAGCAGCCAAGAAAGAAACCGCTACGAGCAGTACTTC. It specifies CASSQERNRYEQYF.

This clonotype was seen more than once but under ten times. This chain links TRBV4-2 with TRBJ2-2; TRBD1 matches at 7 bases. The trim removed 2 bases at V and 5 bases at J, leaving 8 bases unmatched. CDR1 and CDR2 (germline): LGHNA, YNFKEQ. The CDR3 length is 16 residues. CDR3 bases: TGTGCCAGCAGCCAATACGGGACAGATCTTACCGGGGAGCTGTTTTTT. This translates into CASSQYGTDLTGELFF.

This clonotype has only a few counts. The J gene is TRBJ1-1, the V gene TRBV3-1; no clear D gene. This CDR3 is 15 amino acids long. V lost 4 bases and J 3 bases, leaving 15 bases between the germline ends. CDR1 is LGHDT and CDR2 is YNNKEL in the germline V gene (reference sequence). CDR3 nucleotide sequence: TGTGCCAGCAGCCCACTAATGCGAGGTTACACTGAAGCTTTCTTT. It is translated as CASSPLMRGYTEAFF. Looking up the rest from reference TRBV3-1 and TRBJ1-1 gives the full variable domain: DTAVSQTPKYLVTQMGNDKSIKCEQNLGHDTMYWYKQDSKKFLKIMFSYNNKELIINETVPNRFSPKSPDKAHLNLHINSLELGDSAVYFCASSPLMRGYTEAFFGQGTRLTVV.

This clonotype was counted a few times. The chain uses TRBV20-1 and TRBJ2-3, with 7 bases fitting TRBD2. From germline, CDR1 is DFQATT and CDR2 SNEGSKA (reference sequence). Losses at the gene ends were 3 bases for V and 6 bases for J; bases not matched to a gene: 9. CDR3 length: 14 residues. The CDR3 DNA is TGCAGTGCTAGTAGAGCGGGGCTTGGGGATACGCAGTATTTT. Translated: CSASRAGLGDTQYF.

V usage is TRBV5-1 and J usage is TRBJ1-2; no definite D call. The CDR3 extends over 13 amino acids. Germline V gene lookup returns CDR1 SGHRS and CDR2 YFSETQ. V gave up 0 bases and J gave up 7 bases, with 10 bases separating them. CDR3 sequence (DNA): TGCGCCAGCAGCTTGGGGGAATCCGTTGGCTACACCTTC. This sequence encodes CASSLGESVGYTF.

This clonotype was seen many times. V and J are TRBV12-3 or TRBV12-4 and TRBJ2-1; the D is unclear. Trimming removed 4 bases at V and 8 bases at J, with 9 bases between. There are 12 residues in the CDR3. CDR3 sequence (DNA): TGTGCCAGCAGTTACGGGTTGGATGAGCAGTTCTTC. Protein product: CASSYGLDEQFF.